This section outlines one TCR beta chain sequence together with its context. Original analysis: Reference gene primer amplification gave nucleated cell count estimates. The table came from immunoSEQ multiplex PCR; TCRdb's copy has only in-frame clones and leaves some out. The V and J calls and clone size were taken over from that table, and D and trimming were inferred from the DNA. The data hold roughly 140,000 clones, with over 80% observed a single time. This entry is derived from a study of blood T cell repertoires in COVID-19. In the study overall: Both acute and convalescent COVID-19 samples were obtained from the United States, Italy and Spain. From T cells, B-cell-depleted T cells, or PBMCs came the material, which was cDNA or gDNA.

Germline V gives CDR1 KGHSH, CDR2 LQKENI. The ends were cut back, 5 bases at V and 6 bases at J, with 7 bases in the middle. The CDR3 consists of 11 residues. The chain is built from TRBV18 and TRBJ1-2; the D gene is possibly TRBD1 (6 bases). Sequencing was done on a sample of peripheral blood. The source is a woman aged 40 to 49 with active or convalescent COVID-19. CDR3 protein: CASSSGDGYTF. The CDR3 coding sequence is TGTGCCAGCTCATCAGGGGATGGCTACACCTTC.